The T cell receptor beta chain under discussion was sequenced for a study of T cell repertoires in cytomegalovirus infection. Overall study context: Through public TCR beta signatures, both CMV infection and matching HLA type were indicated.

Study observations and caveats: Across the ex vivo response, the dominant clonotypes were HLA-C-restricted CMV-specific TCR beta clonotypes. Individuals carrying CMV plus the relevant HLA were identified by cumulative frequency of public TCR beta families.

This clonotype was seen repeatedly, ten times or more. Antigen unknown. TCRdb reprocessed the reads via MiXCR and lists one record per CDR3 protein. The sample includes some 680,000 distinct CDR3 sequences, about 40% seen only once; the top ten take under 3.5%. The ends lost 7 bases at V and 3 bases at J; junction bases unmatched: 3. This CDR3 comprises 14 residues. Germline assignment: CDR1 SGHAT and CDR2 FQNNGV. The receptor was derived from a human donor in good health (CMV status not recorded). Some clones in this sample may be carry-over from other donors' samples. The specimen sequenced was PBMCs. The V and J genes are TRBV11-2 and TRBJ2-1, with 10 bases aligning to TRBD1. This CDR3 is CASKGQGRYNEQFF. The DNA for the CDR3 is TGTGCCAGCAAGGGACAGGGGCGCTACAATGAGCAGTTCTTC.